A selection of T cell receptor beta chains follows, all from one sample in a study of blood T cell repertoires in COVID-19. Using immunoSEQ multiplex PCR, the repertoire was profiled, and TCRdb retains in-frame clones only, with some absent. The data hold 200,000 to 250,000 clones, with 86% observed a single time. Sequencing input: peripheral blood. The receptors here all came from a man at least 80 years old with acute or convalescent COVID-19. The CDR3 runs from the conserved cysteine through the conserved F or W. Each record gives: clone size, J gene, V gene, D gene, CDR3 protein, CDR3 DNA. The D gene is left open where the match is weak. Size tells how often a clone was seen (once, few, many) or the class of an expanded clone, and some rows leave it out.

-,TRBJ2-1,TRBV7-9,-,CASSLGELLDEQFF,TGTGCCAGCAGCTTAGGAGAGCTTCTCGATGAGCAGTTCTTC
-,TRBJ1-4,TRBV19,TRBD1,CASNDRGQLATNEKLFF,TGTGCCAGTAACGACCGGGGACAGCTTGCAACTAATGAAAAACTGTTTTTT
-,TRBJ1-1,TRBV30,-,CAWSGDPGRRGTEAFF,TGTGCCTGGAGTGGAGACCCGGGGCGGCGGGGCACTGAAGCTTTCTTT
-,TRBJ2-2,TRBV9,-,CASSVATGSTGELFF,TGTGCCAGCAGCGTAGCTACGGGGAGCACCGGGGAGCTGTTTTTT
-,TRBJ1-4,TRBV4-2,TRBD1,CASSQATGFNEKLFF,TGTGCCAGCAGCCAAGCGACAGGGTTTAATGAAAAACTGTTTTTT
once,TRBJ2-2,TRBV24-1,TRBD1,CATSDQGTANTGELFF,TGTGCCACCAGTGACCAAGGGACAGCGAACACCGGGGAGCTGTTTTTT
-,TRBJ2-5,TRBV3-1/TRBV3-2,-,CASSQGGGAPDF,TGTGCCAGCAGCCAAGGGGGCGGGGCCCCGGACTTC
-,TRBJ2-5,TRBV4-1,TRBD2,CASSQDLTSGRAVQETQYF,TGCGCCAGCAGCCAAGATCTGACTAGCGGGAGGGCCGTACAAGAGACCCAGTACTTC
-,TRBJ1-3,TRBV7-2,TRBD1,CASSLVQGIGDTIYF,TGTGCCAGCAGCTTAGTACAGGGGATAGGTGACACCATATATTTT
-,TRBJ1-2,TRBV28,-,CASSWGQGYGYTF,TGTGCCAGCAGTTGGGGGCAGGGATATGGCTACACCTTC
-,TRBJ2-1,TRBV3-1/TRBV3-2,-,CASSQVASAYNEQFF,TGTGCCAGCAGCCAAGTGGCTAGCGCGTACAATGAGCAGTTCTTC
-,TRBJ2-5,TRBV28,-,CASSSLPRGAQYF,TGTGCCAGCAGTTCCCTCCCCCGCGGTGCCCAGTACTTC
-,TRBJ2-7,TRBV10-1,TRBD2,CASSERASGAYEQYF,TGCGCCAGCAGTGAGCGGGCTAGCGGGGCCTACGAGCAGTACTTC
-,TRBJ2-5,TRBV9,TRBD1,CASSVVPGQGATQYF,TGTGCCAGCAGCGTAGTTCCGGGACAGGGGGCTACCCAGTACTTC
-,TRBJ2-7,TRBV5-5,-,CASSLFSGRVYEQYF,TGTGCCAGCAGCTTGTTTTCCGGCAGGGTCTACGAGCAGTACTTC
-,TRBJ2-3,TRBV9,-,CASSVFSRVGDTQYF,TGTGCCAGCAGCGTTTTTTCCAGGGTTGGAGATACGCAGTATTTT
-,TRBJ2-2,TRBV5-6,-,CASSSRFRAGELFF,TGTGCCAGCAGCTCCAGGTTCAGGGCCGGGGAGCTGTTTTTT
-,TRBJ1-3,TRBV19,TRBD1,CASTEMGDSSGNTIYF,TGTGCCAGTACCGAAATGGGGGACAGCTCTGGAAACACCATATATTTT
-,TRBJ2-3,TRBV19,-,CASKTGHSTDTQYF,TGTGCCAGTAAAACTGGACATAGCACAGATACGCAGTATTTT
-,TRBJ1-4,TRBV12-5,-,CASGLVRGYNEKLFF,TGTGCTAGTGGTTTGGTACGGGGGTATAATGAAAAACTGTTTTTT
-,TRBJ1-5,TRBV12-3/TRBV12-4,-,CASSGLNQPQHF,TGTGCCAGTTCAGGGCTCAATCAGCCCCAGCATTTT
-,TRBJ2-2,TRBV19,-,CASRGQYTGELFF,TGTGCCAGTAGAGGACAGTACACCGGGGAGCTGTTTTTT
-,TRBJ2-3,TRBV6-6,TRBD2,CASSYSLAGGTDTQYF,TGTGCCAGCAGTTACTCCCTAGCGGGAGGTACAGATACGCAGTATTTT
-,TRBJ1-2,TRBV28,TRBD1,CASSSAGGNNYGYTF,TGTGCCAGCAGTTCCGCAGGGGGGAATAACTATGGCTACACCTTC
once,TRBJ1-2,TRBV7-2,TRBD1,CASSSGQGYGYTF,TGTGCCAGCAGCTCCGGACAGGGCTATGGCTACACCTTC
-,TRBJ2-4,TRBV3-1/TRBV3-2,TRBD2,CASSQDHRTSGPRTKNIQYF,TGTGCCAGCAGCCAAGATCATCGGACTAGCGGTCCCAGGACCAAAAACATTCAGTACTTC
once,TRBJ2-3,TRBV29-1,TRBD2,CSVEGASGATDTQYF,TGCAGCGTTGAGGGGGCTAGCGGGGCCACAGATACGCAGTATTTT
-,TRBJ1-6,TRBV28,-,CASSFLQGPSSPLHF,TGTGCCAGCAGTTTTCTTCAGGGTCCTAGTTCACCCCTCCACTTT
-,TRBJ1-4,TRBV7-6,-,CASSLLVGGANEKLFF,TGTGCCAGCAGCCTCCTCGTTGGCGGGGCTAATGAAAAACTGTTTTTT
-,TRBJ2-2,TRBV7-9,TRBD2,CASSSGLAGGRNTGELFF,TGTGCCAGCAGTTCCGGACTAGCGGGAGGAAGGAACACCGGGGAGCTGTTTTTT
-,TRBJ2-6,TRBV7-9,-,CASSPRSRGANVLTF,TGTGCCAGCAGCCCCAGATCCCGAGGGGCCAACGTCCTGACTTTC
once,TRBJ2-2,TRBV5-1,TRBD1,CASRRTGGLNTGELFF,TGCGCCAGCAGGCGAACAGGGGGCCTGAACACCGGGGAGCTGTTTTTT
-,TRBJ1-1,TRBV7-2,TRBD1,CASRPTGGVTEAFF,TGTGCCAGCAGACCGACAGGGGGTGTTACTGAAGCTTTCTTT
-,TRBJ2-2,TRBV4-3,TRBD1,CASSQFTGGADTGELFF,TGCGCCAGCAGCCAGTTTACAGGGGGCGCGGACACCGGGGAGCTGTTTTTT
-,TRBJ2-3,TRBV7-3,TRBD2,CASSEREEAHSSTDTQYF,TGTGCCAGCAGTGAGCGGGAGGAAGCCCACTCTAGCACAGATACGCAGTATTTT
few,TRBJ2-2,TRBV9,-,CASSVVVTSNTGELFF,TGTGCCAGCAGCGTAGTCGTGACTTCGAACACCGGGGAGCTGTTTTTT
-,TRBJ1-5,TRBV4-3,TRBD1,CASSQDGAGGVNQPQHF,TGCGCCAGCAGCCAAGATGGGGCAGGGGGCGTAAATCAGCCCCAGCATTTT
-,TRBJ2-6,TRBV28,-,CASGGTGLGANVLTF,TGTGCCAGCGGCGGAACAGGGCTGGGGGCCAACGTCCTGACTTTC
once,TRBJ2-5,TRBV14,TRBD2,CASSHRRSSGGIQETQYF,TGTGCCAGCAGCCATAGACGATCTTCGGGGGGGATCCAAGAGACCCAGTACTTC
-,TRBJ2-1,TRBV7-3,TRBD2,CASSPTSGVGEQFF,TGTGCCAGCAGCCCGACTAGCGGCGTTGGCGAGCAGTTCTTC
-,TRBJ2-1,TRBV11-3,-,CASSLENSRVYEQFF,TGTGCCAGCAGCTTAGAAAATTCCAGGGTTTATGAGCAGTTCTTC
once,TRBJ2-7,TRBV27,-,CASSLGRGYGSYEQYF,TGTGCCAGCAGTTTAGGAAGAGGTTATGGCTCCTACGAGCAGTACTTC
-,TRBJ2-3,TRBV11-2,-,CASSLLSAGTSTDTQYF,TGTGCCAGCAGCTTACTTTCTGCGGGAACTAGCACAGATACGCAGTATTTT
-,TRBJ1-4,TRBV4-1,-,CASSRTSSNEKLFF,TGCGCCAGCAGCCGCACCAGTTCTAATGAAAAACTGTTTTTT
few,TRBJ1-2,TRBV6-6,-,CASGKGRDYGYTF,TGTGCCAGCGGGAAGGGGCGCGACTATGGCTACACCTTC
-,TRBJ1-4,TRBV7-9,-,CASSRRGSATNEKLFF,TGTGCCAGCAGCCGAAGGGGGTCTGCAACTAATGAAAAACTGTTTTTT
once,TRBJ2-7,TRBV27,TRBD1,CASSLSRGQGTYEQYF,TGTGCCAGCAGTTTAAGTCGGGGACAGGGGACCTACGAGCAGTACTTC
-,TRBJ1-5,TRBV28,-,CASSFQKGWEPQHF,TGTGCCAGCAGTTTTCAGAAGGGGTGGGAGCCCCAGCATTTT
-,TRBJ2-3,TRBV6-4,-,CASSDGLSATDTQYF,TGTGCCAGCAGTGACGGACTCTCAGCCACAGATACGCAGTATTTT
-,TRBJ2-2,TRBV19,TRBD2,CASSIRKTSGNTGELFF,TGTGCCAGTAGTATTCGGAAGACTAGCGGAAACACCGGGGAGCTGTTTTTT
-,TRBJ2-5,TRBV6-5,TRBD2,CASSRGGLDQETQYF,TGTGCCAGCAGTCGAGGGGGACTAGACCAAGAGACCCAGTACTTC
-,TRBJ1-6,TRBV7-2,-,CASTFPGLRSSYNSPLHF,TGTGCCAGCACCTTTCCGGGACTGAGGAGCTCCTATAATTCACCCCTCCACTTT